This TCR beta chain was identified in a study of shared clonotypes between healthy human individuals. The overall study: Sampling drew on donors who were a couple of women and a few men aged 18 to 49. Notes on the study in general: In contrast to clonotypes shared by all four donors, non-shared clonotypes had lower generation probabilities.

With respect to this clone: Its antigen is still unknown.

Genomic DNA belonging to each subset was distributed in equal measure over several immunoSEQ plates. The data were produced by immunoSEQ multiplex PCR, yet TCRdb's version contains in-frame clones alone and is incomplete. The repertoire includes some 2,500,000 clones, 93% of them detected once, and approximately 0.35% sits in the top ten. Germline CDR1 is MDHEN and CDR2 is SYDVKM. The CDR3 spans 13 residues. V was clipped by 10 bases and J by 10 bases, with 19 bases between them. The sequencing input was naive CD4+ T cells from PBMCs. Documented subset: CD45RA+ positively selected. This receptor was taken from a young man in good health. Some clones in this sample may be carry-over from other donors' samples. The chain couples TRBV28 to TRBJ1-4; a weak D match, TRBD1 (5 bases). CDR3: CATGGQAQGKLFF. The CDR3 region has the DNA TGTGCCACAGGTGGCCAGGCGCAGGGAAAACTGTTTTTT.